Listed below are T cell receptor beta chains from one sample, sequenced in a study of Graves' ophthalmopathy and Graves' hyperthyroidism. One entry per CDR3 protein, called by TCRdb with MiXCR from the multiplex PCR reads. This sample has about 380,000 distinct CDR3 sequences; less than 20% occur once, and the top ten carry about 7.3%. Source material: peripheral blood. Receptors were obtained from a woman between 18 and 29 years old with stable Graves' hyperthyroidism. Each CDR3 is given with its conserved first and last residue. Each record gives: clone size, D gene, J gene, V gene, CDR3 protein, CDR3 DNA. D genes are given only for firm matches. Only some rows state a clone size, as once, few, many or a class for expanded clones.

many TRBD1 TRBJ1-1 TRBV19 CASSRGTVTEAFF TGTGCCAGTAGTAGAGGGACAGTCACTGAAGCTTTCTTT
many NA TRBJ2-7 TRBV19 CASSIYDWVSEQYF TGTGCCAGTAGTATATACGATTGGGTAAGCGAGCAGTACTTC
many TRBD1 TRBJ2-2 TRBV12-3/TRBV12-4 CASRGTGGPSANTGELFF TGTGCCAGCCGCGGGACAGGGGGCCCCTCCGCGAACACCGGGGAGCTGTTTTTT
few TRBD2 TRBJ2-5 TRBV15 CATSGLAGEETQYF TGTGCCACCAGCGGACTAGCGGGGGAAGAGACCCAGTACTTC
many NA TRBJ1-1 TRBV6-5 CASTYLGDTEAFF TGTGCCAGCACTTACCTGGGGGACACTGAAGCTTTCTTT
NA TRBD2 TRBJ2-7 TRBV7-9 CASSLGFETSAYEQYF TGTGCCAGCAGCTTAGGGTTCGAGACTAGCGCATACGAGCAGTACTTC
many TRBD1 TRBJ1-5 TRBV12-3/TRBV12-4 CASSLTARQGYQPQHF TGTGCCAGCAGTTTAACGGCGAGACAGGGGTATCAGCCCCAGCATTTT
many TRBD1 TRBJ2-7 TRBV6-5 CASEDRRTYEQYF TGTGCCAGCGAGGACAGGCGAACCTACGAGCAGTACTTC
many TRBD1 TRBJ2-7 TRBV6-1 CASGGTGLTYEQYF TGTGCCAGCGGTGGGACAGGGTTAACCTACGAGCAGTACTTC
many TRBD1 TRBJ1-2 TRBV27 CASSPRDRTYGYTF TGTGCCAGCAGCCCCCGGGACAGAACTTATGGCTACACCTTC
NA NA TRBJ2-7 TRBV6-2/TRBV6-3 CASGYSGTYEQYF TGTGCCAGCGGTTACTCGGGCACCTACGAGCAGTACTTC
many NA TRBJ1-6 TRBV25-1 CASSESLSSPLHF TGTGCCAGCAGTGAATCTCTCAGCTCACCCCTCCACTTT
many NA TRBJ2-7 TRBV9 CASSLMDSREQYF TGTGCCAGCAGCCTCATGGACAGTCGGGAGCAGTACTTC
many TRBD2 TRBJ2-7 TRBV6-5 CASSYSIGTRSEQYF TGTGCCAGCAGTTATAGTATTGGGACTAGATCAGAACAGTACTTC
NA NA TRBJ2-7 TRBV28 CASSHHEQYF TGTGCCAGCAGCCACCACGAGCAGTACTTC
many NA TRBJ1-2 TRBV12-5 CASGLTPGGYGYTF TGTGCTAGTGGTTTGACTCCAGGAGGGTATGGCTACACCTTC
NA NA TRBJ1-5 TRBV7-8 CASSLVPGGGNQPQHF TGTGCCAGCAGCTTAGTACCAGGAGGGGGCAATCAGCCCCAGCATTTT
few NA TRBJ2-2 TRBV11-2 CASGLGSIPTGELFF TGTGCCAGCGGGCTTGGTAGCATCCCCACCGGGGAGCTGTTTTTT
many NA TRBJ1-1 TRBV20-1 CSARRGVNTEAFF TGCAGTGCTAGGCGGGGGGTGAACACTGAAGCTTTCTTT
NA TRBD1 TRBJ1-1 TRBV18 CASTTGTGGTEAFF TGTGCCAGCACCACCGGGACAGGGGGCACTGAAGCTTTCTTT
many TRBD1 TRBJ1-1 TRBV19 CASSRDRGPGTEAFF TGTGCCAGTTCCCGGGACAGGGGGCCTGGGACTGAAGCTTTCTTT
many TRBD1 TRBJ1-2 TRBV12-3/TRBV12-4 CASSFDRDHGYTF TGTGCCAGCAGTTTCGACAGGGATCATGGCTACACCTTC
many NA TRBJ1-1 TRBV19 CASRPTGQNTEAFF TGTGCCAGTAGACCCACGGGACAGAACACTGAAGCTTTCTTT
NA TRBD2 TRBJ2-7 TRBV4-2 CASSQGYGGDSYEQYF TGTGCCAGCAGCCAAGGGTACGGGGGGGACTCCTACGAGCAGTACTTC
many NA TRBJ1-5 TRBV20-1 CSAPEGSGLVVPQHF TGCAGTGCTCCAGAGGGTTCCGGCCTCGTCGTACCCCAGCATTTT
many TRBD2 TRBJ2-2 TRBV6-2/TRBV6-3 CASSYLAGAGELFF TGTGCCAGCAGTTATCTAGCGGGGGCCGGGGAGCTGTTTTTT
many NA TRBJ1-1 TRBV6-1 CASSVQGTEAFF TGTGCCAGCAGTGTTCAGGGGACTGAAGCTTTCTTT
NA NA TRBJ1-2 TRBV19 CASKTSQGSLDGYTF TGTGCCAGTAAAACGTCTCAGGGGTCCCTGGATGGCTACACCTTC
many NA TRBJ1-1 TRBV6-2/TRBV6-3 CASSYVGGAPNTEAFF TGTGCCAGCAGTTACGTGGGGGGTGCCCCGAACACTGAAGCTTTCTTT
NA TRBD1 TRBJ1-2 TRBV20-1 CSATRGHINYGYTF TGCAGTGCAACCAGGGGGCACATAAACTATGGCTACACCTTC
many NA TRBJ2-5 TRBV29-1 CSVESSRGETQYF TGCAGCGTTGAAAGCTCTCGCGGGGAGACCCAGTACTTC
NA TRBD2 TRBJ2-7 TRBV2 CAGTRDYIYYEQHF TGTGCCGGCACCCGGGACTATATCTACTACGAGCAGCACTTC
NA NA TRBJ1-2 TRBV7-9 CASSLTDFGQHGYTF TGTGCCAGCAGCTTAACAGACTTCGGACAGCATGGCTACACCTTC
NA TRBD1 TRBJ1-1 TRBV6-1 CASRTRTGSGPEAFF TGTGCCAGCAGAACCCGGACAGGCTCAGGGCCTGAAGCTTTCTTT
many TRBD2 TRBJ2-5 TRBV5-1 CASSFSEAGGETQYF TGCGCCAGCAGCTTCTCCGAAGCGGGGGGGGAGACCCAGTACTTC
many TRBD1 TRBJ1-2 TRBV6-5 CASSYARQGFFGYTF TGTGCCAGCAGTTACGCCCGACAGGGTTTTTTTGGCTACACCTTC
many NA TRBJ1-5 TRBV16 CASSRGSNQPQHF TGTGCCAGCAGCAGGGGGTCCAATCAGCCCCAGCATTTT
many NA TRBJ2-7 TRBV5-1 CASSLRVLRSSYEQYF TGCGCCAGCAGCTTGAGGGTCCTACGGAGCTCCTACGAGCAGTACTTC
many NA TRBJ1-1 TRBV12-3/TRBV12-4 CASSLQGGITEAFF TGTGCCAGCAGTTTGCAGGGTGGAATCACTGAAGCTTTCTTT
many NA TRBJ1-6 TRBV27 CASSYMRDTPLHF TGTGCCAGCAGTTATATGAGGGATACGCCCCTCCACTTT
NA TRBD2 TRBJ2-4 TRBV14 CASSQGSGAGGRSYKNIQYF TGTGCCAGCAGCCAAGGATCCGGGGCGGGGGGGAGAAGTTACAAAAACATTCAGTACTTC
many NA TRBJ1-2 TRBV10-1 CASSESQNRGYTF TGCGCCAGCAGTGAGTCTCAGAACAGAGGCTACACCTTC
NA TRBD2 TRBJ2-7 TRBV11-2 CASSLQRLAEAYEQYF TGTGCCAGCAGTCTACAACGACTAGCGGAAGCCTACGAGCAGTACTTC
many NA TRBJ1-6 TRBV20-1 CSARVAGLGDNSPLHF TGCAGTGCTAGAGTGGCGGGTTTGGGAGACAATTCACCCCTCCACTTT
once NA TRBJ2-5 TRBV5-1 CASSLVWETQYF TGCGCCAGCAGCTTGGTTTGGGAGACCCAGTACTTC
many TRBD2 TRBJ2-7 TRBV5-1 CASSTGGDRFYEQYF TGCGCCAGCAGCACTGGGGGGGACCGCTTCTACGAGCAGTACTTC
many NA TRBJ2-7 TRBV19 CASTHASEQYF TGTGCCAGTACCCACGCGTCTGAGCAGTACTTC
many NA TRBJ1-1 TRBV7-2 CASSLSMGGGAEAFF TGTGCCAGCAGCTTAAGTATGGGGGGCGGGGCGGAAGCTTTCTTT
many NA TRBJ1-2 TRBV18 CASSPTTEYGYTF TGTGCCAGCTCACCGACGACAGAGTATGGCTACACCTTC